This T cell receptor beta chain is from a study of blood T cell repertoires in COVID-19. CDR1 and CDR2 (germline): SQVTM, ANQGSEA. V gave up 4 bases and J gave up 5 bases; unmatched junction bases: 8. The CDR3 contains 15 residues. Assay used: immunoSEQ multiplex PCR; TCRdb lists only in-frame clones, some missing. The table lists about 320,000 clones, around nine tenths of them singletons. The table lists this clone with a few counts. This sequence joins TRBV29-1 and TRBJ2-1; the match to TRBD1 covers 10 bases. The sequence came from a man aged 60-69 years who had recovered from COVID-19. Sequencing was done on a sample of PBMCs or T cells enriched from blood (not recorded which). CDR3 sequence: CSVGPGTGDDNEQFF. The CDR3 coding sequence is TGCAGCGTTGGACCCGGGACAGGGGACGACAATGAGCAGTTCTTC.